This record concerns one TCR beta chain sequence. The antigen remains unidentified. Positively selected for CCR7, the CD45RO-negative cells used as naive CD8 cells excluded terminally differentiated effector memory CD45RA+ cells. There were no recent acute infections or vaccinations among the donors, who were healthy HIV-negative adults. The repertoire was sequenced with immunoSEQ multiplex PCR; TCRdb's copy has only in-frame clones and lacks some. This sample yields 550,000 to 750,000 clones, of which about 95% are seen a single time; 0.11% belongs to the top ten. This entry comes from a study of shared clonotypes between healthy human individuals. Findings of the study overall: Sharing across four donors was seen in roughly 5% of naive CD4 clonotypes.

Between the trimmed V and J ends, which lost 5 bases and 7 bases, there was a span of 15 bases. This CDR3 region has 13 residues. The germline gives CDR1 SGHNT, CDR2 YENEEA. This chain joins TRBV11-3 and TRBJ2-7; D not resolved. The source of this sequence is a woman aged 30 to 39 in good health. The sample was naive CD8+ T cells sorted from blood. CDR3 amino acids: CASSHPVFLEQYF. The CDR3 bases are TGTGCCAGCAGCCACCCGGTATTCTTAGAGCAGTACTTC.